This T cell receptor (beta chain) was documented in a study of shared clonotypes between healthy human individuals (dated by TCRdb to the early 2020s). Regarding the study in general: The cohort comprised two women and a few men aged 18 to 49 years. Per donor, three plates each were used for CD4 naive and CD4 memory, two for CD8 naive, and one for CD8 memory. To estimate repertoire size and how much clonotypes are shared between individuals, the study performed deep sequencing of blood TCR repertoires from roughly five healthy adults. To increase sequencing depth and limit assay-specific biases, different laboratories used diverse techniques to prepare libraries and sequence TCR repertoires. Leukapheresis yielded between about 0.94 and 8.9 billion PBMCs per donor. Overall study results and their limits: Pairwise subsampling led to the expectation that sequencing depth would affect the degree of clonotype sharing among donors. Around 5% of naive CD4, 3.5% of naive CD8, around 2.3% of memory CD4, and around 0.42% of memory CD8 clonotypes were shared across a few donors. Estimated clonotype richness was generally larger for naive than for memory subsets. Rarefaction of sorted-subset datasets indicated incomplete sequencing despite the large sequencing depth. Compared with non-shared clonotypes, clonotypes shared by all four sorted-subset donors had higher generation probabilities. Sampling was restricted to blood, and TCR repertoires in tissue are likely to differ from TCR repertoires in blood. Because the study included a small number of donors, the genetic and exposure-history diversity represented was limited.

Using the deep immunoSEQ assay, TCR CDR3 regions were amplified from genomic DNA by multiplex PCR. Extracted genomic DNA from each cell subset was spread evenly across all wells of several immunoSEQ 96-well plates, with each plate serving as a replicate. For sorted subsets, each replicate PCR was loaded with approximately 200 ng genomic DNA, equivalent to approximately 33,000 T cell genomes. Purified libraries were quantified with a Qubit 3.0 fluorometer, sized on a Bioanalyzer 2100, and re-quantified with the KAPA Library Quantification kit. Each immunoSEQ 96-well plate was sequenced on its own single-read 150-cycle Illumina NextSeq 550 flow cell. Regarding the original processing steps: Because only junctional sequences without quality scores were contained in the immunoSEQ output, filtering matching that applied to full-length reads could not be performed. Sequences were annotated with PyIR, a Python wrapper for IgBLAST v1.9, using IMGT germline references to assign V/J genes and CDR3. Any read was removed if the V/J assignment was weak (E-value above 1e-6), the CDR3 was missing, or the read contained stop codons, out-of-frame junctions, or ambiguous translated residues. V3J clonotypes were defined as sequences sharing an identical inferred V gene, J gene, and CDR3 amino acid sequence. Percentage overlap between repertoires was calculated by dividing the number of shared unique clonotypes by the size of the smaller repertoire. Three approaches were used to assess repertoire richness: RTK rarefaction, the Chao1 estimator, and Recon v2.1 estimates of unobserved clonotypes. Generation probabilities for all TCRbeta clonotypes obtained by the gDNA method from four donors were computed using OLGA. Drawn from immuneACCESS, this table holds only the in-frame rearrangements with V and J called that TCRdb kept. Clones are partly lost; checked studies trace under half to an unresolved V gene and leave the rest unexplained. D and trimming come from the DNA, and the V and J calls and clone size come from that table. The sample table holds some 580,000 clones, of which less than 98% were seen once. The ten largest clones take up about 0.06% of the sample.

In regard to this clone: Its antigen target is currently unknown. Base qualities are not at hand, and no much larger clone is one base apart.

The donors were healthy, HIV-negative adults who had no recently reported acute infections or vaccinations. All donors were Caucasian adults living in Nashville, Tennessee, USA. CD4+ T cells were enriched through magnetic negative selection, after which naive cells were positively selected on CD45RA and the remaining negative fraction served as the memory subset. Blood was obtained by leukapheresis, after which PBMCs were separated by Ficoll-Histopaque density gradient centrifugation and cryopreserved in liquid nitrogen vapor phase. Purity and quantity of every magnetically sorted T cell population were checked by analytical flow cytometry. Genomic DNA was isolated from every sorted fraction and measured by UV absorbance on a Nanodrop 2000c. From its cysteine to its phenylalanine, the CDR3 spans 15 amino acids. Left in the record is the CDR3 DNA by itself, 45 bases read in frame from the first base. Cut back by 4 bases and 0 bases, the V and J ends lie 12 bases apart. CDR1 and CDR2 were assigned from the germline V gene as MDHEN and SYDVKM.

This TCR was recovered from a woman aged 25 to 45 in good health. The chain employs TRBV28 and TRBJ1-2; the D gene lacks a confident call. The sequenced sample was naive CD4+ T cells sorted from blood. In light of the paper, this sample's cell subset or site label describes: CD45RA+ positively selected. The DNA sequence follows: TGTGCCAGCAGTTCTCCCCCGGAAGCTAACTATGGCTACACCTTC. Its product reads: CASSSPPEANYGYTF.